A selection of T cell receptor beta chains follows, all from one sample in a study of CDR3 diversity in severe acne. TCRdb re-called the PCR reads through MiXCR, storing one row per CDR3 protein. The table shows about 76,000 distinct CDR3 sequences, with under 65% occurring only once. Source material: blood. These TCRs come from a male donor in good health, without acne. Each CDR3 is given with its conserved first and last residue. D genes are given only for firm matches. Part of the rows lack a size; the others show once, few, many or a class for expanded clones.

j_gene	v_gene	d_gene	abundance	CDR3nt	CDR3aa
TRBJ2-7	TRBV20-1	TRBD2	few	TGCAGTGCTAGTGATGCGGGAGTCTACGAGCAGTACTTC	CSASDAGVYEQYF
TRBJ1-1	TRBV6-5	.	.	TGTGCCAGCAGTTACAGGCAGACTGGAGCTTTCTTT	CASSYRQTGAFF
TRBJ2-7	TRBV12-3/TRBV12-4	TRBD1	medium-sized	TGTGCCAGCAGCATTGACAGGGGAACGGGGAACGAGCAGTACTTC	CASSIDRGTGNEQYF
TRBJ1-1	TRBV20-1	.	many	TGCAGTGCCCCGGGAGGAAGTCGGAGGACTGAAGCTTTCTTT	CSAPGGSRRTEAFF
TRBJ2-3	TRBV7-6	TRBD2	many	TGTGCCAGCAGCTTAGGGAAACGGGGGGGCCGGGCAGATACGCAGTATTTT	CASSLGKRGGRADTQYF
TRBJ2-2	TRBV20-1	.	.	TGCAGTGCTAGAGATCCAGGGGGGGGCAGGAGGACCGGGGAGCTGTTTTTT	CSARDPGGGRRTGELFF
TRBJ1-2	TRBV5-1	.	many	TGCGCCAGCAGCTTGGAGGCCGCGAACTATGGCTACACCTTC	CASSLEAANYGYTF
TRBJ1-2	TRBV24-1	TRBD1	.	TGTGCCACCAGTGACCTCCTGACAGGGGGACTCGGCTACACCTTC	CATSDLLTGGLGYTF
TRBJ2-1	TRBV13	TRBD1	.	TGTGCCAGCAGCTTAGCCGACAGGGGTTTTGGGCAGTTCTTC	CASSLADRGFGQFF
TRBJ2-5	TRBV20-1	.	.	TGCAGTGCTAGATTCATGGCAGAGACCCAGTACTTC	CSARFMAETQYF
TRBJ1-6	TRBV7-9	.	.	TGTGCCAGCAGTCCGGGACCGAAGAATTCACCCCTCCACTTT	CASSPGPKNSPLHF
TRBJ1-1	TRBV19	TRBD1	.	TGTGCCTCCTCACAGAGGGACAGGGCCGGGGCTTTCTTT	CASSQRDRAGAFF
TRBJ2-7	TRBV7-9	TRBD1	many	TGTGCCAGCAGCCGACGAACAGGGGGAGAGCTGGGCGAGCAGTACTTC	CASSRRTGGELGEQYF
TRBJ2-1	TRBV6-4	.	medium-sized	TGTGCCAGCAGTGACATCTACAATGAGCAGTTCTTC	CASSDIYNEQFF
TRBJ1-1	TRBV10-3	.	.	TGTGCCATCAGTGAGCTAGGGGCCAACACTGAAGCTTTCTTT	CAISELGANTEAFF
TRBJ2-1	TRBV13	TRBD1	.	TGTGCCAGCAGCTCCCGGACAGGGGGTAGAAATGAGCAGTTCTTC	CASSSRTGGRNEQFF
TRBJ2-5	TRBV20-1	TRBD2	.	TGCAGTGCTAGAGTCCCTAGCGGGAGAAAGACCCAGTACTTC	CSARVPSGRKTQYF
TRBJ1-1	TRBV24-1	TRBD1	few	TGTGCCACCAGTGCCCACGGACAGGGTTACACTGAAGCTTTCTTT	CATSAHGQGYTEAFF
TRBJ2-5	TRBV19	TRBD2	.	TGTGCCAGTAGTATAGTACCTAGCGGAAAGGAAGAGACCCAGTACTTC	CASSIVPSGKEETQYF
TRBJ2-3	TRBV20-1	TRBD2	.	TGCAGTGCCAGCAGTCCCTGGTCTAGCGGGGAACAGTATTTT	CSASSPWSSGEQYF
TRBJ2-2	TRBV9	TRBD2	many	TGTGCCAGCAGCTTCTCCACGGAGGGGCTAGCGGCTAAATCGAACACCGGGGAGCTGTTTTTT	CASSFSTEGLAAKSNTGELFF
TRBJ1-1	TRBV25-1	TRBD1	.	TGTGCCAGCAGGGGGGACAGGCCAGTGGAAGCTTTCTTT	CASRGDRPVEAFF
TRBJ2-7	TRBV25-1	.	.	TGTACCAGCAGACCCTACGAGCAGTACTTC	CTSRPYEQYF
TRBJ1-5	TRBV19	TRBD1	.	TGTGCCAGTAGTATAGCAGGGGGAGGGTATCAGCCCCAGCATTTT	CASSIAGGGYQPQHF
TRBJ1-5	TRBV10-3	TRBD1	.	TGTGCCGCGGGACAGAACAATCAGCCCCAGCATTTT	CAAGQNNQPQHF
TRBJ2-3	TRBV4-1	TRBD2	.	TGCGCCAGCAGCCAAGCACTAGCGGGAGAGGCGGATACGCAGTATTTT	CASSQALAGEADTQYF
TRBJ1-1	TRBV25-1	.	many	TGTGCCAGCAGTGATGGCGGGGCGAACACTGAAGCTTTCTTT	CASSDGGANTEAFF